Listed here are 25 T cell receptor beta chains from one sample, sequenced in a study of cytomegalovirus exposure and HLA in healthy donors. PCR employed 60 Vbeta and 13 Jbeta primers. Data came from immunoSEQ multiplex PCR; TCRdb stores just in-frame clones and leaves some out. The sample includes 100,000 to 150,000 clones, about 73% of them seen just once. Sequenced input: PBMCs. The receptors shown here come from a woman between 50 and 59 years old in good health and CMV-seropositive.

V gene TRBV7-7 combines with J gene TRBJ1-6; the D is unclear. Germline assignment: CDR1 SSHAT and CDR2 FNYEAQ (reference sequence). Deletions cut 0 bases from V and 8 bases from J, with 5 bases between. The CDR3 covers 13 residues. The CDR3 nucleotides are TGTGCCAGCAGCTTAGCCCCAGATTCACCCCTCCACTTT. Protein sequence: CASSLAPDSPLHF. Complete variable domain (other parts from reference TRBV7-7 and TRBJ1-6): GAGVSQSPRYKVTKRGQDVTLRCDPISSHATLYWYQQALGQGPEFLTYFNYEAQPDKSGLPSDRFSAERPEGSISTLTIQRTEQRDSAMYRCASSLAPDSPLHFGNGTRLTVT.

In DNA, the CDR3 is TGTGCCAGTAGTACCCAGGAGCCCCAGCATTTT. This translates into CASSTQEPQHF. This chain connects TRBV19 to TRBJ1-5; no firm D call. The CDR3 is 11 residues long. From germline, CDR1 is LNHDA and CDR2 SQIVND (reference sequence). V was cut by 4 bases and J by 8 bases, with 6 bases left in between.

The rearrangement joins TRBV7-9 to TRBJ2-5; 9 nucleotides align to TRBD1. The CDR3 is 16 amino acids. Per germline, CDR1 SEHNR and CDR2 FQNEAQ (reference sequence). The trim removed 4 bases at V and 1 base at J, leaving 7 bases unmatched. The CDR3 DNA sequence: TGTGCCAGCAGCTGGAACCGGGACAGGGTCCAAGAGACCCAGTACTTC. Translated, it gives CASSWNRDRVQETQYF. The full variable domain, its missing parts supplied by reference TRBV7-9 and TRBJ2-5, is DTGVSQNPRHKITKRGQNVTFRCDPISEHNRLYWYRQTLGQGPEFLTYFQNEAQLEKSRLLSDRFSAERPKGSFSTLEIQRTEQGDSAMYLCASSWNRDRVQETQYFGPGTRLLVL.

The sample holds a few counts of this clone. V is TRBV7-2 and J is TRBJ2-5; D is perhaps TRBD2 (6 bases). The CDR3 spans 13 residues. The V gene's germline CDR1 is SGHTA and CDR2 FQGNSA. V lost 3 bases and J 5 bases, leaving 10 bases between the germline ends. In DNA, the CDR3 is TGTGCCAGCAGCTTCCAGGGAGGCGAGACCCAGTACTTC. This sequence encodes CASSFQGGETQYF.

The V and J genes are TRBV12-5 and TRBJ1-2; 8 bases map to TRBD1. The length of the CDR3 is 13 residues. The germline V gene has CDR1 LGHNT and CDR2 FRNRAP. Trimming cost V 6 bases and J 8 bases; bases outside gene matches: 8. CDR3 region: CASGFQGARGYTF. CDR3 nucleotides: TGTGCTAGTGGCTTCCAGGGGGCGCGAGGCTACACCTTC. The whole variable domain, remainder taken from reference TRBV12-5 and TRBJ1-2, is DARVTQTPRHKVTEMGQEVTMRCQPILGHNTVFWYRQTMMQGLELLAYFRNRAPLDDSGMPKDRFSAEMPDATLATLKIQPSEPRDSAVYFCASGFQGARGYTFGSGTRLTVV.

This clone came up a few times. V usage is TRBV11-3 and J usage is TRBJ2-3; TRBD1 agrees at 7 bases. The CDR3 extends over 15 amino acids. The germline gives CDR1 SGHNT, CDR2 YENEEA. The junction had 9 bases not matched to a gene; V was cut back by 4 bases and J by 5 bases. In DNA form, the CDR3 reads TGTGCCAGCAGCTCTCGACAGGGAAGAGGAGATACGCAGTATTTT. Translating gives CASSSRQGRGDTQYF.

This clone turned up a few times. V usage is TRBV11-3 and J usage is TRBJ2-3; 7 positions agree with TRBD1. V shed 5 bases, J shed 2 bases, and the junction held 4 bases outside the gene matches. This CDR3 contains 14 residues. Per germline, CDR1 SGHNT and CDR2 YENEEA. The CDR3: CASSSRGNTDTQYF. In DNA, the CDR3 is TGTGCCAGCAGCAGCAGGGGGAACACAGATACGCAGTATTTT.

The chain joins TRBV30 to TRBJ2-7; D is ambiguous. This CDR3 has 13 amino acids. V was cut by 3 bases and J by 4 bases, with 13 bases left in between. Germline-derived CDR1 and CDR2 are GTSNPN and SVGIG (reference sequence). CDR3 in amino acids: CAWRIGPHYEQYF. The CDR3 nucleotides read TGTGCCTGGAGGATTGGGCCTCATTACGAGCAGTACTTC.

The chain carries TRBV11-3 and TRBJ2-5; no firm D call. There are 13 residues in the CDR3. Trimming took off 1 base at V and 5 bases at J, with 8 bases between the two ends. Germline values: CDR1 SGHNT, CDR2 YENEEA. The CDR3: CASSLVPYETQYF. As DNA, the CDR3 is TGTGCCAGCAGCTTAGTACCCTATGAGACCCAGTACTTC.

CDR3 nucleotide sequence: TGTGCCAGCAGCTTAATTGGCGCGGATGAAAAACTGTTTTTT. This gives the protein CASSLIGADEKLFF. This sequence joins TRBV7-9 and TRBJ1-4; D unresolved. Trimming took 2 bases from V and 6 from J, leaving 10 bases between them. This CDR3 is built from 14 residues. Germline V gene data show CDR1 as SEHNR and CDR2 as FQNEAQ (reference sequence).

The V and J genes are TRBV5-1 and TRBJ2-3; 8 nucleotides align to TRBD2. V was pared by 0 bases and J by 6 bases, with 9 bases of the junction left unmatched. The CDR3 extends over 16 amino acids. Germline V CDR1 and CDR2: SGHRS, YFSETQ. The CDR3, as DNA: TGCGCCAGCAGCTTGGCCGTCGGGGGGGCCGGGGATACGCAGTATTTT. Residues: CASSLAVGGAGDTQYF.

This clone was found a few times. This chain connects TRBV19 to TRBJ1-4; D is uncertain. Germline assignment: CDR1 LNHDA and CDR2 SQIVND (reference sequence). The V and J ends lost 7 bases and 5 bases respectively, with 11 bases between them. The CDR3 length is 13 residues. The CDR3 sequence is CASMRTQNEKLFF. The CDR3 bases are TGTGCCAGTATGAGAACCCAAAATGAAAAACTGTTTTTT. The entire variable domain, with the rest obtained from reference TRBV19 and TRBJ1-4, is as follows: DGGITQSPKYLFRKEGQNVTLSCEQNLNHDAMYWYRQDPGQGLRLIYYSQIVNDFQKGDIAEGYSVSREKKESFPLTVTSAQKNPTAFYLCASMRTQNEKLFFGSGTQLSVL.

The rearrangement uses TRBV7-2 and TRBJ2-5; D might be TRBD2 (6 bases). V lost 5 bases and J 2 bases, leaving 15 bases between the germline ends. In germline, CDR1 is SGHTA, CDR2 FQGNSA. This CDR3 has 15 amino acids. CDR3 loop: CASSPPGLKQETQYF. The CDR3 DNA reads as TGTGCCAGCAGCCCCCCGGGACTGAAACAAGAGACCCAGTACTTC.

This clone was observed once. The chain recombines TRBV29-1 with TRBJ1-3, with a weak D call TRBD1 (5 bases). CDR1 is SQVTM and CDR2 is ANQGSEA in the germline V gene. This CDR3 region has 13 residues. Trimming shortened V by 3 bases and J by 9 bases, and 15 bases separated the two germline ends. The chain's CDR3 is CSVDPSLGGTIYF. The CDR3 nucleotides read TGCAGCGTTGACCCCTCCCTGGGGGGCACCATATATTTT. Looking up the rest from reference TRBV29-1 and TRBJ1-3 gives the full variable domain: SAVISQKPSRDICQRGTSLTIQCQVDSQVTMMFWYRQQPGQSLTLIATANQGSEATYESGFVIDKFPISRPNLTFSTLTVSNMSPEDSSIYLCSVDPSLGGTIYFGEGSWLTVV.

The chain combines TRBV19 with TRBJ2-1; D possibly corresponds to TRBD2 (5 bases). The CDR3 runs 15 residues. CDR1 and CDR2 from the germline V gene are LNHDA and SQIVND (reference sequence). Deletions cut 8 bases from V and 2 bases from J, with 16 bases between. CDR3 DNA: TGTGCCAGTCAGGACTCCTATGATACCTACAATGAGCAGTTCTTC. As protein: CASQDSYDTYNEQFF. Filled out from reference TRBV19 and TRBJ2-1, the complete variable domain reads DGGITQSPKYLFRKEGQNVTLSCEQNLNHDAMYWYRQDPGQGLRLIYYSQIVNDFQKGDIAEGYSVSREKKESFPLTVTSAQKNPTAFYLCASQDSYDTYNEQFFGPGTRLTVL.

The chain carries TRBV4-2 and TRBJ2-7, with D perhaps matching TRBD1 (6 bases). V lost 5 bases and J lost 2, with 13 bases in between. Per the germline V gene, CDR1 is LGHNA and CDR2 is YNFKEQ. The length of the CDR3 is 14 residues. The CDR3 sequence: CASSSQGRTYEQYF. CDR3 sequence (DNA): TGTGCCAGCAGCTCACAGGGTCGGACCTACGAGCAGTACTTC.

This clone was observed a few times. The J gene is TRBJ2-7, the V gene TRBV12-5; D is possibly TRBD1 (6 bases). The CDR3 contains 13 residues. From germline, CDR1 is LGHNT and CDR2 FRNRAP. Trimming stripped 10 bases from V and 0 bases from J, with 13 bases between. The CDR3 region is CAIGQPRSYEQYF. CDR3 DNA: TGTGCTATTGGACAGCCGCGCTCCTACGAGCAGTACTTC.

The J gene is TRBJ2-7, the V gene TRBV18; 7 bases map to TRBD2. The CDR3 extends over 12 amino acids. Germline values: CDR1 KGHSH, CDR2 LQKENI. V lost 6 bases and J lost 7; bases outside the gene matches: 6. The CDR3 here is CASSRAGGEQYF. CDR3 in DNA: TGTGCCAGCTCCAGGGCCGGGGGGGAGCAGTACTTC. Together with reference TRBV18 and TRBJ2-7, the CDR3 gives the full variable domain: NAGVMQNPRHLVRRRGQEARLRCSPMKGHSHVYWYRQLPEEGLKFMVYLQKENIIDESGMPKERFSAEFPKEGPSILRIQQVVRGDSAAYFCASSRAGGEQYFGPGTRLTVT.

By share, this clone ranks as medium-sized (0.01 to 0.1%). The rearrangement joins TRBV19 to TRBJ1-2, with D possibly matching TRBD1 (5 bases). The germline V and J ends were trimmed by 5 bases and 8 bases, with 15 bases remaining between them. The CDR3 extends over 13 amino acids. Germline V CDR1 and CDR2: LNHDA, SQIVND (reference sequence). CDR3 sequence: CASSPSGSSGYTF. CDR3 in DNA: TGTGCCAGTAGTCCCTCAGGGTCCAGCGGCTACACCTTC.

The J gene is TRBJ2-3, the V gene TRBV11-3, with 7 bases that match TRBD1. V was pared by 5 bases and J by 1 base, with 15 bases of the junction left unmatched. Germline values: CDR1 SGHNT, CDR2 YENEEA. The length of the CDR3 is 18 residues. This CDR3 is CASSPLGGQAFGTDTQYF. DNA of the CDR3: TGTGCCAGCAGCCCCCTAGGTGGACAGGCCTTCGGCACAGATACGCAGTATTTT.

The rearrangement uses TRBV6-5 and TRBJ1-6; D not certain. V was pared by 2 bases and J by 6 bases, with 8 bases between. The CDR3 spans 14 residues. CDR1 MNHEY and CDR2 SVGAGI come from the germline V gene. CDR3 loop: CASSYEAANSPLHF. In DNA, the CDR3 is TGTGCCAGCAGTTACGAGGCGGCTAATTCACCCCTCCACTTT.

The CDR3 region is CASSQGGRGIADTQYF. CDR3 DNA sequence: TGTGCCAGCAGCCAAGGGGGCAGGGGGATAGCAGATACGCAGTATTTT. V and J are TRBV14 and TRBJ2-3, with TRBD1 matching over 7 bases. Germline V CDR1 and CDR2: SGHDN, FVKESK. V shed 1 base, J shed 4 bases, and the junction held 8 bases outside the gene matches. The CDR3 is 16 residues long.

This clone showed up just once. V and J are TRBV29-1 and TRBJ1-1; the D is unclear. Per germline, CDR1 SQVTM and CDR2 ANQGSEA. This CDR3 contains 11 residues. V was pared by 7 bases and J by 4 bases, with 10 bases between. CDR3 sequence: CSAAVGTEAFF. In DNA, the CDR3 is TGCAGCGCCGCGGTCGGCACTGAAGCTTTCTTT.

The gene calls are TRBV7-6 and TRBJ1-4; tentatively, D is TRBD1 (6 bases). Trimming left V 0 bases short and J 3 bases short, with 8 bases between. Germline CDR1 reads SGHVS; CDR2 reads FNYEAQ. The CDR3 consists of 15 residues. The CDR3: CASSLARGANEKLFF. CDR3 sequence (DNA): TGTGCCAGCAGCTTAGCCAGGGGAGCTAATGAAAAACTGTTTTTT.

This clone has only one observation. This chain joins TRBV19 and TRBJ2-5; D might be TRBD2 (5 bases). This CDR3 is built from 12 residues. Germline CDR1 reads LNHDA; CDR2 reads SQIVND (reference sequence). V was clipped by 6 bases and J by 5 bases, with 10 bases between them. The CDR3 sequence: CASRGGGETQYF. The CDR3 bases are TGTGCCAGTAGAGGTGGCGGGGAGACCCAGTACTTC.